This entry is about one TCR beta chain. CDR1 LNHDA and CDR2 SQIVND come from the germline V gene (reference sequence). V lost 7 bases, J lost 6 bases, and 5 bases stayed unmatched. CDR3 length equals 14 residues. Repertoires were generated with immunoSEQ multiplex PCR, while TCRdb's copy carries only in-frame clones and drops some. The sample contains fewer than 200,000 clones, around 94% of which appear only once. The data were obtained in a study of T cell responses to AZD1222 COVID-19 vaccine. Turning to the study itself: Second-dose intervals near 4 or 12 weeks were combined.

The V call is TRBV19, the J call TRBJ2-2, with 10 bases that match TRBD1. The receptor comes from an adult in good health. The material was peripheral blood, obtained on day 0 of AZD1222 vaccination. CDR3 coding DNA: TGTGCCAGTATTTTGGGACAGGGGCCCGGGGAGCTGTTTTTT. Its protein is CASILGQGPGELFF.